The clone carrying this TCR beta chain was seen repeatedly, ten times or more. What it binds is unknown. The data stem from a study of response to subunit inactivated influenza vaccine. Study-level points and caveats: Authors suggested that a seasonal influenza vaccination recruits few new T cells each time.

In TCRdb, the RT-PCR reads were re-called with MiXCR into one record per CDR3 protein. The table shows 700,000 to 900,000 distinct CDR3 sequences, with 21% occurring only once. Sequenced here: PBMCs from blood, sampled roughly 5 days after vaccination. This receptor was obtained from a man aged 50-59 years who received an inactivated influenza vaccine.

CDR3 sequence reads: CASSLVWGNNEQFF. The CDR3 DNA is TGTGCCAGCAGCTTAGTTTGGGGAAACAATGAGCAGTTCTTC. The chain joins TRBV11-2 to TRBJ2-1; no clear D gene. The CDR3 loop spans 14 amino acids. Per germline, CDR1 SGHAT and CDR2 FQNNGV. V was clipped by 1 base and J by 5 bases, with 9 bases between them. Together with reference TRBV11-2 and TRBJ2-1, the CDR3 gives the full variable domain: EAGVAQSPRYKIIEKRQSVAFWCNPISGHATLYWYQQILGQGPKLLIQFQNNGVVDDSQLPKDRFSAERLKGVDSTLKIQPAKLEDSAVYLCASSLVWGNNEQFFGPGTRLTVL.